This is a list of T cell receptor beta chains from one sample in a study of early T cells in non-severe SARS-CoV-2 infection. TCRdb re-derived calls from the 5' RACE reads in MiXCR, one entry per CDR3 protein. Among about 77,000 distinct CDR3 sequences, roughly 16% were seen once, and the ten largest hold less than 3.5%. The sample was whole blood. All receptors come from an adult who was a healthcare worker with PCR-confirmed SARS-CoV-2 infection or an uninfected control (not recorded which). CDR3s include the opening cysteine and the closing phenylalanine or tryptophan. The D gene is left open where the match is weak. Size values are once, few and many counts, or a class for expanded clones, and some rows have none.

clone_size	v_call	d_call	j_call	cdr3_nt	cdr3_aa
-	TRBV3-1	TRBD2	TRBJ2-1	TGTGCCAGCAGCCATATAGGACTAGCGCGTAATGAGCAGTTCTTC	CASSHIGLARNEQFF
few	TRBV12-3/TRBV12-4	-	TRBJ2-7	TGTGCCAGCAGTTTAGACAGGTACTACGAGCAGTACTTC	CASSLDRYYEQYF
few	TRBV6-2/TRBV6-3	-	TRBJ1-2	TGTGCCAGCAGGCAGGGCCCAGATGGCTACACCTTC	CASRQGPDGYTF
-	TRBV12-3/TRBV12-4	TRBD1	TRBJ1-1	TGTGCCAGCTTTTCGGGGGGGACAGGGCGGAACACTGAAGCTTTCTTT	CASFSGGTGRNTEAFF
few	TRBV25-1	-	TRBJ2-1	TGTGCCAGCAGTGAATACAATGAGCAGTTCTTC	CASSEYNEQFF
once	TRBV12-3/TRBV12-4	TRBD1	TRBJ2-2	TGTGCCAGCAGTTTAGCACTGGGACAGGGCGCTGGAGGGGAGCTGTTTTTT	CASSLALGQGAGGELFF
many	TRBV5-4	-	TRBJ1-2	TGTGCCAGCAGCTTGGAACAGGGCTATGGCTACACCTTC	CASSLEQGYGYTF
few	TRBV6-1	TRBD2	TRBJ2-1	TGTGCCAGCAGGGATACATGGGTAGCGGGAGGATACAATGAGCAGTTCTTC	CASRDTWVAGGYNEQFF
-	TRBV18	-	TRBJ1-3	TGTGCCAGCTCACCCTACGGCGATTTCTCTGAAAACACCATATATTTT	CASSPYGDFSENTIYF
-	TRBV29-1	-	TRBJ1-4	TGCAGCGTTGCTCGGACCGGCGGGGAAAAACTGTTTTTT	CSVARTGGEKLFF
-	TRBV10-3	-	TRBJ2-5	TGTGCCATCAGTGAGTCGAGAGGGGAAGAGACCCAGTACTTC	CAISESRGEETQYF
many	TRBV11-2	-	TRBJ2-1	TGTGCCAGCAGCCCTCTAGCGAATGAGCAGTTCTTC	CASSPLANEQFF
few	TRBV29-1	-	TRBJ1-2	TGCAGCGTTGAGCGGGTGAGCTATGGCTACACCTTC	CSVERVSYGYTF
many	TRBV24-1	TRBD2	TRBJ2-2	TGTGCCACCAGTGATACGACTAGCGGGACTACGAACACCGGGGAGCTGTTTTTT	CATSDTTSGTTNTGELFF
few	TRBV3-1	-	TRBJ2-7	TGTGCCAGCAGCCAAAGAGAAACCCGCGAGCAGTACTTC	CASSQRETREQYF
-	TRBV29-1	TRBD1	TRBJ1-5	TGCAGCGCCTCTACAGGGGGGGATCAGCCCCAGCATTTT	CSASTGGDQPQHF
-	TRBV19	TRBD1	TRBJ2-3	TGTGCCAGTAGCACTCAGGGGGCAGATACGCAGTATTTT	CASSTQGADTQYF
few	TRBV2	-	TRBJ2-7	TGTGCCGTTGGACAGAACTACGAGCAGTACTTC	CAVGQNYEQYF
-	TRBV28	TRBD1	TRBJ1-1	TGTGCCAGCAGTCTCTTGTTCAGGGGGGTGAACACTGAAGCTTTCTTT	CASSLLFRGVNTEAFF
many	TRBV4-1	-	TRBJ1-3	TGCGCCAGCAGCCAAGAGACTCAAACTCACTCTGGAAACACCATATATTTT	CASSQETQTHSGNTIYF
-	TRBV20-1	-	TRBJ2-3	TGCAGTGCTAGCGGGAGCCCAGATACGCAGTATTTT	CSASGSPDTQYF
few	TRBV7-9	-	TRBJ2-7	TGTGCCAGCAGCCCAACCCGGGGGCGGGGGCAAGACGAGCAGTACTTC	CASSPTRGRGQDEQYF
many	TRBV7-3	TRBD2	TRBJ2-7	TGTGCCAGCAGCTTTGCTAGCGGGTCGGGTGAGCAGTACTTC	CASSFASGSGEQYF
-	TRBV18	-	TRBJ1-5	TGTGCCAGCTCACTGAAACCGGGACCGCCTCAGCCCCAGCATTTT	CASSLKPGPPQPQHF
-	TRBV19	-	TRBJ2-1	TGTGCCAGTAGTATAGAAGGACACCTATCGTACAATGAGCAGTTCTTC	CASSIEGHLSYNEQFF
many	TRBV3-1	TRBD2	TRBJ2-3	TGTGCCAGCAGCCAAAATAGCGGGGCAGATACGCAGTATTTT	CASSQNSGADTQYF
many	TRBV29-1	-	TRBJ1-2	TGCAGCGTTGAAATGCCAGGGGTTGGCTACACCTTC	CSVEMPGVGYTF
few	TRBV7-6	-	TRBJ2-1	TGTGCCAGCAGCCCCACGCGGGGGCCGAGTGAGCAGTTCTTC	CASSPTRGPSEQFF
-	TRBV28	-	TRBJ2-3	TGTGCCAGCAGTTTCCAGGTTCTGGCAGATACGCAGTATTTT	CASSFQVLADTQYF
-	TRBV6-5	TRBD2	TRBJ2-3	TGTGCCAGCAGTTACCGGGGAGGGACGCAGTATTTT	CASSYRGGTQYF
many	TRBV12-3/TRBV12-4	-	TRBJ2-2	TGTGCCAGCAGTTCGCAGCCCTCGGGGGCCGGGGAGCTGTTTTTT	CASSSQPSGAGELFF
once	TRBV12-3/TRBV12-4	-	TRBJ1-1	TGTGCCAGCAGGCCACAACAGGGGAACACTGAAGCTTTCTTT	CASRPQQGNTEAFF
-	TRBV7-9	-	TRBJ1-2	TGTGCCAGCAGCCAAAGGGGTCAGGGGATCTATGGCTACACCTTC	CASSQRGQGIYGYTF
few	TRBV29-1	-	TRBJ2-1	TGCAGCGTTTGGACAACCCAAGTTCCCAACAATGAGCAGTTCTTC	CSVWTTQVPNNEQFF
few	TRBV2	-	TRBJ1-1	TGTGCCAGCAGCGGGGGCGGAAACACTGAAGCTTTCTTT	CASSGGGNTEAFF
few	TRBV7-2	-	TRBJ1-3	TGTGCCAGCAGCCCGGCATTCGCCTCTGGAAACACCATATATTTT	CASSPAFASGNTIYF